This TCR beta chain derives from a study of cytomegalovirus exposure and HLA in healthy donors. CDR1 LNHDA and CDR2 SQIVND come from the germline V gene (reference sequence). The CDR3 sequence is 14 residues long. V was cut by 3 bases and J by 8 bases, with 13 bases left in between. With 60 Vbeta and 13 Jbeta primers, the PCR was carried out. Data came from immunoSEQ multiplex PCR; TCRdb stores just in-frame clones and leaves some out. The sample includes nearly 110,000 clones, more than 60% of them seen just once. This sequence was found in a man aged 35-49 years in good health and CMV-seronegative. The J gene is TRBJ2-2, the V gene TRBV19, with D tentatively TRBD2 (5 bases). The source material was PBMCs. The CDR3 loop is CASSILGGPGELFF. CDR3 nucleotides: TGTGCCAGTAGTATCTTGGGCGGGCCTGGGGAGCTGTTTTTT.